The rows below give T cell receptor beta chains drawn from one sample of a study of cytomegalovirus exposure and HLA in healthy donors. Repertoires were generated with immunoSEQ multiplex PCR, while TCRdb's copy carries only in-frame clones and drops some. This repertoire shows 100,000 to 150,000 clones, around 80% found once; its top ten account for about 1.9%. Sample: PBMCs. The receptors here all came from a man aged 50-60 years in good health and CMV-seronegative. Each CDR3 is given with its conserved first and last residue. The D gene is left open where the match is weak. Size is omitted from some rows. Given values are once, few, many or a class for expanded clones.

j_call v_call d_call cdr3_length clone_size cdr3_nt cdr3_aa
TRBJ1-1 TRBV6-5 - 14 - TGTGCCAGCAGTTACGCGGCGGGGGCCACTGAAGCTTTCTTT CASSYAAGATEAFF
TRBJ1-2 TRBV29-1 - 11 - TGCAGCGCCAATAAAGGGGATGGCTACACCTTC CSANKGDGYTF
TRBJ2-3 TRBV9 TRBD2 17 - TGTGCCAGCAGCGTTAGGAGCGGGGGGGAGATTGCAGATACGCAGTATTTT CASSVRSGGEIADTQYF
TRBJ2-6 TRBV6-5 - 15 - TGTGCCAGCAGCCCGGACTTCTCTGGGGCCAACGTCCTGACTTTC CASSPDFSGANVLTF
TRBJ1-1 TRBV5-1 - 14 - TGCGCCAGCAGCTTGGGGGGCGCGGACACTGAAGCTTTCTTT CASSLGGADTEAFF
TRBJ2-1 TRBV18 - 15 few TGTGCCAGCTCACCAGCGGACACCAATTACAATGAGCAGTTCTTC CASSPADTNYNEQFF
TRBJ2-2 TRBV6-1 - 13 - TGTGCCAGCAGTCGAAGGGAGGCGGGGGAGCTGTTTTTT CASSRREAGELFF
TRBJ1-5 TRBV6-1 TRBD1 14 - TGTGCCAGCAGTGGGGACAGGGCGAATCAGCCCCAGCATTTT CASSGDRANQPQHF
TRBJ1-1 TRBV7-8 - 14 - TGTGCCAGCAGCCCCGGGAACTTGAACACTGAAGCTTTCTTT CASSPGNLNTEAFF
TRBJ2-7 TRBV10-3 - 11 - TGTGCCACCCAAGGGGCCTACGAGCAGTACTTC CATQGAYEQYF
TRBJ1-2 TRBV4-2 TRBD1 18 - TGTGCCAGCAGCTTGGACCTGGGACAGGGCCCACCTACCTATGGCTACACCTTC CASSLDLGQGPPTYGYTF
TRBJ2-7 TRBV11-2 TRBD1 15 - TGTGCCAGCAGCGAGTGGGGGACAGGGCATTACGAGCAGTACTTC CASSEWGTGHYEQYF
TRBJ2-2 TRBV7-9 - 14 - TGTTCCAGCAGCTTATCGCGGAACACCGGGGAGCTGTTTTTT CSSSLSRNTGELFF